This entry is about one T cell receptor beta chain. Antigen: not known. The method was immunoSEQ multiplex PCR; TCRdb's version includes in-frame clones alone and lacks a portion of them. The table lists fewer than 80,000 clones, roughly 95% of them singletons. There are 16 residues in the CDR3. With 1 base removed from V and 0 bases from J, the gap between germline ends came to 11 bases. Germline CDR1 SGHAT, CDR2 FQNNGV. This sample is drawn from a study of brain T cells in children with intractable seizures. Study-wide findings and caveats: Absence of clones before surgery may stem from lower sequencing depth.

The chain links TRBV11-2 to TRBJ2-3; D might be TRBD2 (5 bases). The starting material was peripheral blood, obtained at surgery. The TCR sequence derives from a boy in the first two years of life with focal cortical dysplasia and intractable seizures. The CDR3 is CASSLARRASTDTQYF. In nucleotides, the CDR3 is TGTGCCAGCAGCTTAGCTAGGCGGGCTAGCACAGATACGCAGTATTTT.